This TCR beta chain was captured by sequencing in a study of siplizumab effects on memory and regulatory T cells. The CDR3 has 13 amino acids. Per the germline V gene, CDR1 is LNHDA and CDR2 is SQIVND (reference sequence). V shed 4 bases and J shed 8 bases, with 12 bases lying between them. TCRdb keeps only in-frame clones here, not all; method: immunoSEQ multiplex PCR. The sample has 70,000 to 100,000 clones, approximately 93% seen once. Worth noting for this clone: Its antigen remains unidentified.

Whole-study findings and limits: Greater diversity than memory cells seemed evident in naive T cells, which also appeared to be major alloresponse contributors. Of the alloreactive clones, only a minor fraction mapped to unstimulated subsets. Left unconfirmed was the suppressive function of proliferating Tregs from siplizumab cultures.

The rearrangement links TRBV19 to TRBJ2-1; the D gene could be TRBD1 or TRBD2 (5 bases each). This clonotype originated in a human donor in good health. Sequencing was performed on CD8+ T cells sorted from blood. The CDR3 here is CASSTFGDHEQFF. The CDR3 DNA follows: TGTGCCAGTAGTACGTTCGGGGACCATGAGCAGTTCTTC.